These 9 T cell receptor beta chains share one sample of origin, sequenced in a study of cytomegalovirus exposure and HLA in healthy donors. The primer mix had 60 Vbeta and 13 Jbeta primers. Assay used: immunoSEQ multiplex PCR; TCRdb lists only in-frame clones, some missing. The sample yields about 140,000 clones, over 8% seen once. Sequenced sample: PBMCs. These receptors came from a male donor in good health and CMV-seronegative.

This clone was observed a few times. V and J are TRBV28 and TRBJ1-4; D is unclear. Germline V gene data show CDR1 as MDHEN and CDR2 as SYDVKM. The germline V and J ends were trimmed by 6 bases and 4 bases, with 12 bases remaining between them. This CDR3 spans 14 amino acids. For the CDR3, the DNA is TGTGCCAGCAGACCCCCGAGTCGTAATGAAAAACTGTTTTTT. Translation gives CASRPPSRNEKLFF.

V and J are TRBV4-1 and TRBJ2-7; D possibly corresponds to TRBD1 (6 bases). Germline V gene sequence: CDR1 MGHRA, CDR2 YSYEKL. V was trimmed by 1 base and J by 7 bases, leaving 20 bases between them. The length of the CDR3 is 16 residues. The CDR3 loop is CASSQAQPQGMGEQYF. In DNA form, the CDR3 reads TGCGCCAGCAGCCAAGCCCAGCCACAGGGAATGGGGGAGCAGTACTTC.

This clone was observed a handful of times. The gene calls are TRBV7-9 and TRBJ1-3, with TRBD1 matching 7 bases. The CDR3 sequence is 12 residues long. The ends lost 11 bases at V and 2 bases at J; junction bases unmatched: 3. Germline values: CDR1 SEHNR, CDR2 FQNEAQ (reference sequence). CDR3 residues: CAGRGPGNTIYF. CDR3 bases: TGTGCCGGAAGGGGGCCTGGAAACACCATATATTTT.

This clone showed up just a few times. This chain uses TRBV19 with TRBJ2-1; TRBD1 is a possible D gene (6 bases). Germline loops: CDR1 LNHDA, CDR2 SQIVND (reference sequence). This CDR3 contains 14 residues. Trimming took 8 bases from V and 4 from J, leaving 15 bases between them. The CDR3 reads CASRPRTVYNEQFF. In DNA form, the CDR3 reads TGTGCCAGTCGACCCCGGACAGTATACAATGAGCAGTTCTTC. The complete variable domain, with remaining parts taken from reference TRBV19 and TRBJ2-1, reads DGGITQSPKYLFRKEGQNVTLSCEQNLNHDAMYWYRQDPGQGLRLIYYSQIVNDFQKGDIAEGYSVSREKKESFPLTVTSAQKNPTAFYLCASRPRTVYNEQFFGPGTRLTVL.

This clone was seen a few times. The chain has TRBV4-3 and TRBJ2-1; TRBD2 matches 10 bases. The CDR3 runs 15 residues. V lost 0 bases and J lost 9; bases outside the gene matches: 5. Germline-derived CDR1 and CDR2 are LGHNA and YSLEER. DNA for the CDR3: TGCGCCAGCAGCCAAGATACTAGCGGGGAAGCTGAGCAGTTCTTC. This codes for CASSQDTSGEAEQFF.

This clone was seen a few times. The V gene is TRBV5-6, the J gene TRBJ2-7; 9 bases line up with TRBD1. The CDR3 is 15 amino acids. Germline V lookup: CDR1 SGHDT, CDR2 YYEEEE. With 0 bases clipped from V and 5 bases from J, the junction kept 6 bases outside the gene matches. The CDR3 DNA sequence: TGTGCCAGCAGCTTGGGTGCGGGACAGGGTAACGAGCAGTACTTC. Its protein product is CASSLGAGQGNEQYF. Drawing the rest from reference TRBV5-6 and TRBJ2-7, the complete variable domain is DAGVTQSPTHLIKTRGQQVTLRCSPKSGHDTVSWYQQALGQGPQFIFQYYEEEERQRGNFPDRFSGHQFPNYSSELNVNALLLGDSALYLCASSLGAGQGNEQYFGPGTRLTVT.

V usage is TRBV20-1 and J usage is TRBJ1-1; D gene ambiguous. Germline CDR1 is DFQATT and CDR2 is SNEGSKA (reference sequence). Trimming stripped 2 bases from V and 5 bases from J, with 6 bases between. This CDR3 contains 11 residues. The CDR3 nucleotides are TGCAGTGCTAGAATGTATACTGAAGCTTTCTTT. It is translated as CSARMYTEAFF.

This chain links TRBV4-2 with TRBJ1-2; possibly TRBD1 for D (5 bases). Trimming shortened V by 4 bases and J by 6 bases, and 15 bases separated the two germline ends. The CDR3 runs 14 residues. Germline V lookup: CDR1 LGHNA, CDR2 YNFKEQ. In DNA, the CDR3 is TGTGCCAGCAGCCCGGTGGAAGGGACTCATGGCTACACCTTC. Translation gives CASSPVEGTHGYTF.

This clone has a handful of counts. V is TRBV5-4 and J is TRBJ1-3, with a weak D call TRBD1 (5 bases). The germline gives CDR1 SGHNT, CDR2 YYREEE (reference sequence). The germline V and J ends were trimmed by 0 bases and 4 bases, with 11 bases remaining between them. CDR3 length: 15 residues. In nucleotides, the CDR3 is TGTGCCAGCAGCTTGGTGGCAGGGAAAGGAAACACCATATATTTT. Residues: CASSLVAGKGNTIYF.